The 30 T cell receptor beta chains presented below share a single source sample, sequenced in a study of T cell responses to AZD1222 COVID-19 vaccine. The method was immunoSEQ multiplex PCR; TCRdb's version includes in-frame clones alone and lacks a portion of them. The table lists 150,000 to 200,000 clones, 85% to 95% of them singletons. The sample in question was peripheral blood, obtained on day 0 of AZD1222 vaccination. The receptors stem from an adult in good health.

The V call is TRBV7-2, the J call TRBJ1-2, with unresolved D. Germline V gives CDR1 SGHTA, CDR2 FQGNSA. This CDR3 has 13 amino acids. Trimming stripped 2 bases from V and 5 bases from J, with 9 bases between. The CDR3 nucleotides read TGTGCCAGCAGCTTAAATCAGTTTTATGGCTACACCTTC. Its protein product is CASSLNQFYGYTF.

The V gene is TRBV7-8, the J gene TRBJ1-3, with D unclear. Trimming shortened V by 1 base and J by 0 bases, and 19 bases separated the two germline ends. This CDR3 is built from 19 residues. Per the germline V gene, CDR1 is SGHVS and CDR2 is FQNEAQ. CDR3 protein: CASSLGGRSRYSSGNTIYF. The DNA for the CDR3 is TGTGCCAGCAGCTTAGGAGGAAGAAGCCGGTACAGCTCTGGAAACACCATATATTTT. Full variable domain (missing parts from reference TRBV7-8 and TRBJ1-3): GAGVSQSPRYKVAKRGQDVALRCDPISGHVSLFWYQQALGQGPEFLTYFQNEAQLDKSGLPSDRFFAERPEGSVSTLKIQRTQQEDSAVYLCASSLGGRSRYSSGNTIYFGEGSWLTVV.

V and J are TRBV6-1 and TRBJ1-1; 7 nucleotides agree with TRBD1. Trimming took 4 bases from V and 5 from J; bases not matched to a gene: 13. Germline V gene lookup returns CDR1 MNHNS and CDR2 SASEGT. The CDR3 extends over 16 amino acids. The CDR3 here is CASSVGAGGTRTEAFF. The CDR3 DNA follows: TGTGCCAGCAGTGTGGGGGCAGGGGGGACCAGGACTGAAGCTTTCTTT.

This chain connects TRBV9 to TRBJ2-7, with 11 nucleotides matching TRBD2. CDR3 length: 16 residues. The germline V gene has CDR1 SGDLS and CDR2 YYNGEE. After removal of 0 bases from V and 5 bases from J, the junction contained 7 bases not matched to a gene. CDR3 region: CASSVVGLAGGHEQYF. Here the CDR3 DNA reads TGTGCCAGCAGCGTAGTTGGCCTAGCGGGAGGCCACGAGCAGTACTTC.

This clone was counted between two and nine times. This chain connects TRBV7-9 to TRBJ1-2; D remains ambiguous. The CDR3 runs to 13 residues. Per germline, CDR1 SEHNR and CDR2 FQNEAQ (reference sequence). V was cut by 3 bases and J by 6 bases, with 11 bases left in between. CDR3 nucleotides: TGTGCCAGCAGCTTCCCCCCTTCTGATGGCTACACCTTC. Protein: CASSFPPSDGYTF.

The V and J genes are TRBV9 and TRBJ1-3; 9 bases line up with TRBD1. The CDR3 covers 15 residues. Germline loops: CDR1 SGDLS, CDR2 YYNGEE. J was trimmed by 7 bases and V by 4 bases; bases with no gene match: 9. CDR3 DNA sequence: TGTGCCAGCAGCCCATTACAGGGGGCGAGTAACACCATATATTTT. Protein: CASSPLQGASNTIYF. The complete variable domain, with remaining parts taken from reference TRBV9 and TRBJ1-3, reads DSGVTQTPKHLITATGQRVTLRCSPRSGDLSVYWYQQSLDQGLQFLIQYYNGEERAKGNILERFSAQQFPDLHSELNLSSLELGDSALYFCASSPLQGASNTIYFGEGSWLTVV.

DNA of the CDR3: TGCGCCAGCGGAAGGGGGGACAGGGCCTCAACTGAAGCTTTCTTT. This sequence encodes CASGRGDRASTEAFF. The rearrangement uses TRBV5-1 and TRBJ1-1, with TRBD1 matching over 9 bases. Germline V gene sequence: CDR1 SGHRS, CDR2 YFSETQ. V was clipped by 7 bases and J by 5 bases; unmatched bases: 12. The CDR3 has 15 residues.

This sequence joins TRBV19 and TRBJ1-2; D is perhaps TRBD1 (6 bases). The CDR3 runs 13 residues. V was cut by 5 bases and J by 5 bases, with 12 bases left in between. CDR1 and CDR2 (germline): LNHDA, SQIVND (reference sequence). CDR3 sequence (DNA): TGTGCCAGTAGTCCGAGGACAGTGTATGGCTACACCTTC. Translation: CASSPRTVYGYTF.

The V call is TRBV27, the J call TRBJ1-1; D is possibly TRBD1 (5 bases). This CDR3 comprises 14 residues. CDR1 MNHEY and CDR2 SMNVEV come from the germline V gene (reference sequence). The V and J ends lost 4 bases and 4 bases respectively, with 13 bases between them. In nucleotides, the CDR3 is TGTGCCAGCAGTTCACCGTGGGGGGGCACTGAAGCTTTCTTT. It translates to CASSSPWGGTEAFF.

This clone appeared once. The chain employs TRBV5-5 and TRBJ1-1; TRBD1 is a possible D gene (6 bases). Germline CDR1 is SGHKS and CDR2 is YYEKEE (reference sequence). Trimming cost V 3 bases and J 0 bases, with 12 bases left between them. This CDR3 spans 15 amino acids. The CDR3 coding sequence is TGTGCCAGCAGCTGGGAGGGGGAAGTGAACACTGAAGCTTTCTTT. It is translated as CASSWEGEVNTEAFF.

The chain recombines TRBV24-1 with TRBJ2-3; D gene unclear. V lost 4 bases and J lost 4, with 8 bases in between. In germline, CDR1 is KGHDR, CDR2 SFDVKD. The CDR3 has 13 amino acids. The CDR3 sequence: CATSEGWSDTQYF. CDR3 bases: TGTGCCACCAGTGAGGGCTGGTCAGATACGCAGTATTTT.

The V and J genes are TRBV5-4 and TRBJ1-2; D gene uncertain. Germline CDR1 reads SGHNT; CDR2 reads YYREEE (reference sequence). The CDR3 is 14 amino acids. V shed 3 bases and J shed 8 bases, with 17 bases lying between them. CDR3 region: CASSYPAVWEGYTF. The CDR3 nucleotides read TGTGCCAGCAGCTACCCGGCGGTATGGGAAGGCTACACCTTC.

CDR3 amino acids: CASSTTDYYGYTF. The CDR3 DNA is TGTGCCAGTAGTACGACAGACTACTATGGCTACACCTTC. The chain uses TRBV19 and TRBJ1-2; a weak D match, TRBD1 (5 bases). There are 13 residues in the CDR3. CDR1 is LNHDA, CDR2 SQIVND, per germline (reference sequence). Trimming stripped 4 bases from V and 3 bases from J, with 9 bases between.

The J gene is TRBJ1-1, the V gene TRBV6-5; the D gene is possibly TRBD1 (5 bases). Germline CDR1 is MNHEY and CDR2 is SVGAGI. This CDR3 has 16 residues. The germline V and J ends were trimmed by 4 bases and 3 bases, with 18 bases remaining between them. CDR3 sequence (DNA): TGTGCCAGCAGTTCCCGGCGGGGCAGGTCGTACACTGAAGCTTTCTTT. Encoded protein: CASSSRRGRSYTEAFF.

V is TRBV19 and J is TRBJ2-2; D ambiguous. CDR3 size: 15 residues. Per germline, CDR1 LNHDA and CDR2 SQIVND (reference sequence). The V end lost 3 bases, the J end lost 0 bases, and 8 bases lay between the germline ends. In DNA form, the CDR3 reads TGTGCCAGTAGTATGACCCATCCGAACACCGGGGAGCTGTTTTTT. This gives the protein CASSMTHPNTGELFF. Based on the CDR3 plus reference TRBV19 and TRBJ2-2, the full variable domain is DGGITQSPKYLFRKEGQNVTLSCEQNLNHDAMYWYRQDPGQGLRLIYYSQIVNDFQKGDIAEGYSVSREKKESFPLTVTSAQKNPTAFYLCASSMTHPNTGELFFGEGSRLTVL.

The chain joins TRBV5-4 to TRBJ1-1, with D possibly TRBD1 on 5 matching bases. Germline-derived CDR1 and CDR2 are SGHNT and YYREEE (reference sequence). The CDR3 has 15 residues. The germline V and J ends were trimmed by 7 bases and 0 bases, with 16 bases remaining between them. In DNA, the CDR3 is TGTGCCAGCTATTCGGGGGGGTGGATGAACACTGAAGCTTTCTTT. It is translated as CASYSGGWMNTEAFF.

The chain has TRBV12-5 and TRBJ2-7; maybe TRBD1 (5 bases). The CDR3 runs to 13 residues. CDR1 and CDR2 (germline): LGHNT, FRNRAP. V lost 2 bases and J lost 7, with 12 bases in between. The CDR3 loop reads CASGLQGWGEQYF. In DNA, the CDR3 is TGTGCTAGTGGTTTGCAGGGATGGGGTGAGCAGTACTTC. The full variable domain, completed using reference TRBV12-5 and TRBJ2-7, is DARVTQTPRHKVTEMGQEVTMRCQPILGHNTVFWYRQTMMQGLELLAYFRNRAPLDDSGMPKDRFSAEMPDATLATLKIQPSEPRDSAVYFCASGLQGWGEQYFGPGTRLTVT.

The V gene is TRBV7-9, the J gene TRBJ1-5; unclear D gene. This CDR3 region has 15 residues. The V end was cut by 1 base, the J end by 0 bases, with 7 bases between. In germline, CDR1 is SEHNR, CDR2 FQNEAQ (reference sequence). In DNA, the CDR3 is TGTGCCAGCAGCTTAGGGACTTATAGCAATCAGCCCCAGCATTTT. Protein product: CASSLGTYSNQPQHF.

The V call is TRBV6-2 or TRBV6-3, the J call TRBJ2-1; TRBD1 is a possible D gene (6 bases). Germline CDR1 and CDR2: MNHEY and SVGEGT. The CDR3 runs to 12 residues. V was clipped by 6 bases and J by 12 bases, with 15 bases between them. This CDR3 is CASSPAQGSQFF. The CDR3, as DNA: TGTGCCAGCAGCCCCGCACAGGGATCGCAGTTCTTC.

The rearrangement uses TRBV18 and TRBJ1-2, with D possibly being TRBD1 (6 bases). This CDR3 is 14 amino acids long. Trimming left V 3 bases short and J 9 bases short, with 17 bases between. The germline CDR1 and CDR2 sequences are KGHSH and LQKENI. The CDR3 reads CASSPPGRGDSYTF. The CDR3 DNA is TGTGCCAGCTCACCCCCTGGGAGGGGGGACAGCTACACCTTC.

This chain links TRBV5-1 with TRBJ1-2; no clear D gene. This CDR3 comprises 13 residues. Per germline, CDR1 SGHRS and CDR2 YFSETQ. V was pared by 7 bases and J by 3 bases, with 13 bases between. The CDR3 here is CASGATGYYGYTF. CDR3 DNA: TGCGCCAGCGGTGCGACGGGATACTATGGCTACACCTTC.

The genes are TRBV5-4 and TRBJ2-7; 9 nucleotides line up with TRBD2. Unmatched junction bases numbered 5, after V lost 1 base and J lost 3 bases. The CDR3 covers 15 residues. Germline assignment: CDR1 SGHNT and CDR2 YYREEE (reference sequence). CDR3 sequence: CASSLRELAGYEQYF. The CDR3 DNA sequence: TGTGCCAGCAGCTTGAGGGAACTAGCGGGCTACGAGCAGTACTTC. The full variable domain, in which reference TRBV5-4 and TRBJ2-7 provide the parts outside the CDR3, is ETGVTQSPTHLIKTRGQQVTLRCSSQSGHNTVSWYQQALGQGPQFIFQYYREEENGRGNFPPRFSGLQFPNYSSELNVNALELDDSALYLCASSLRELAGYEQYFGPGTRLTVT.

The chain uses TRBV7-2 and TRBJ1-5; possible D gene TRBD1, 6 bases. Looked up from germline, CDR1 is SGHTA and CDR2 is FQGNSA. The V and J ends lost 0 bases and 5 bases respectively, with 8 bases between them. This CDR3 is built from 14 residues. The CDR3 region is CASSLAGQHQPQHF. CDR3 DNA sequence: TGTGCCAGCAGCTTAGCCGGACAGCATCAGCCCCAGCATTTT.

Only a few counts were recorded for this clone. The chain links TRBV12-3 or TRBV12-4 to TRBJ2-7, with 8 bases aligning to TRBD1. The junction had 5 bases not matched to a gene; V was cut back by 7 bases and J by 3 bases. This CDR3 contains 13 residues. Here the CDR3 reads CASTQGAIYEQYF. In nucleotides, the CDR3 is TGTGCCAGCACCCAGGGGGCCATCTACGAGCAGTACTTC.

J is TRBJ1-4 and V is TRBV19; a possible D gene is TRBD1 (5 bases). The V gene lost 7 bases and the J gene lost 7 bases, with 19 bases spanning the gap. This CDR3 is 15 amino acids long. Germline V lookup: CDR1 LNHDA, CDR2 SQIVND (reference sequence). The CDR3 loop reads CASISNGGAREKLFF. CDR3 in DNA: TGTGCCAGTATTTCTAACGGAGGGGCACGTGAAAAACTGTTTTTT.

The CDR3 protein is CASSLGIGRVGGYTF. Written as DNA, the CDR3 is TGTGCCAGCAGCTTAGGTATCGGCAGGGTGGGCGGCTACACCTTC. The chain joins TRBV7-9 to TRBJ1-2, with D tentatively TRBD1 (5 bases). V gave up 1 base and J gave up 8 bases, with 17 bases separating them. Germline CDR1 SEHNR, CDR2 FQNEAQ (reference sequence). The CDR3 consists of 15 residues. The whole variable domain, remainder taken from reference TRBV7-9 and TRBJ1-2, is DTGVSQNPRHKITKRGQNVTFRCDPISEHNRLYWYRQTLGQGPEFLTYFQNEAQLEKSRLLSDRFSAERPKGSFSTLEIQRTEQGDSAMYLCASSLGIGRVGGYTFGSGTRLTVV.

This clone was recorded only once. The V call is TRBV5-1, the J call TRBJ1-2; D call uncertain. The CDR3 spans 14 residues. Germline values: CDR1 SGHRS, CDR2 YFSETQ. V was cut by 0 bases and J by 0 bases, with 6 bases left in between. The DNA of the CDR3 is TGCGCCAGCAGCTTGGAATGGACTAACTATGGCTACACCTTC. Protein product: CASSLEWTNYGYTF.

This chain joins TRBV7-8 and TRBJ2-1; 15 bases fit TRBD2. CDR1 is SGHVS and CDR2 is FQNEAQ in the germline V gene. The CDR3 covers 16 residues. V was pared by 5 bases and J by 7 bases, with 6 bases of the junction left unmatched. CDR3 protein: CASSMGLAGGGNEQFF. CDR3 DNA: TGTGCCAGCAGCATGGGACTAGCGGGAGGAGGTAATGAGCAGTTCTTC.

The chain couples TRBV4-2 to TRBJ1-1; possibly TRBD1 for D (5 bases). Germline CDR1 reads LGHNA; CDR2 reads YNFKEQ. Trimming removed 4 bases at V and 0 bases at J, with 9 bases between. This CDR3 region has 14 residues. The CDR3 bases are TGTGCCAGCAGCCCGGGACCGCTGAACACTGAAGCTTTCTTT. Protein: CASSPGPLNTEAFF.

The chain uses TRBV5-4 and TRBJ1-6, with D possibly being TRBD1 (6 bases). V lost 0 bases to trimming and J lost 13 bases, with 20 bases between them. CDR3 length equals 16 residues. Per germline, CDR1 SGHNT and CDR2 YYREEE (reference sequence). CDR3: CASSLEGTHGDWPLHF. The CDR3 DNA reads as TGTGCCAGCAGCTTGGAAGGGACACATGGGGATTGGCCCCTCCACTTT.